This paragraph covers one T cell receptor beta chain sequence. Its antigen is unknown. The protocol was immunoSEQ multiplex PCR, while the TCRdb copy is restricted to in-frame clones and leaves out a portion. This repertoire shows some 14,000 clones, 60% to 80% found once; its top ten account for around 2.5%. The entry originates in a study of neoadjuvant anti-PD-1 for oral cavity cancer. Study-wide background: Most patients had three to four biweekly doses of 3 mg/kg nivolumab before resection. Around day 43, patients without progression received a fourth nivolumab dose before surgery.

Study-level points and caveats: Pretreatment Treg/Th17 ratio correlated inversely with post-treatment tumor clonality.

Time point in this sample: after neoadjuvant nivolumab, at surgical resection. V lost 5 bases and J lost 4, with 14 bases in between. CDR3 length: 14 amino acids. Germline loops: CDR1 MNHEY, CDR2 SMNVEV (reference sequence). The receptor comes from a person aged 40-85 years with oral cavity squamous cell carcinoma. The gene calls are TRBV27 and TRBJ2-5; D perhaps matches TRBD1 (6 bases). Material: PBMCs, obtained after nivolumab (anti-PD-1) treatment. DNA of the CDR3: TGTGCCAGCAGTACATACAGGGCGGGAGAGACCCAGTACTTC. This translates into CASSTYRAGETQYF.